Shown below are 8 T cell receptor beta chains from a single sample sequenced in a study of CD8+CD57+ T cells in acquired aplastic anemia. Profiling of TCR beta VDJ combinations and CDR3 sequences used genomic DNA as template. One entry per CDR3 protein, called by TCRdb with MiXCR from the reads. The data show approximately 150,000 distinct CDR3 sequences, with roughly 43% seen just once and over 0.95% held by the top ten. Patients who underwent sequencing had shown CD8+CD57+ cell expansion by flow cytometry. The sample was sorted CD4+, CD8+, or CD8+CD57+ T cells (not recorded which) from PBMCs. The source of these receptors is a human donor with aplastic anemia.

The chain links TRBV19 to TRBJ2-5; D is possibly TRBD2 (5 bases). Germline V gene data show CDR1 as LNHDA and CDR2 as SQIVND (reference sequence). The germline V and J ends were trimmed by 2 bases and 4 bases, with 11 bases remaining between them. The CDR3 has 14 residues. This CDR3 reads CASSIRLALETQYF. CDR3 nucleotides: TGTGCCAGTAGTATAAGGCTAGCCCTAGAGACCCAGTACTTC.

This clonotype was picked up a small number of times. The chain couples TRBV7-9 to TRBJ2-3; D call uncertain. CDR3 length equals 12 residues. The germline CDR1 and CDR2 sequences are SEHNR and FQNEAQ (reference sequence). Deletions cut 7 bases from V and 0 bases from J, with 5 bases between. CDR3 amino acids: CASTQSTDTQYF. The CDR3 nucleotides read TGTGCCAGCACGCAGAGCACAGATACGCAGTATTTT. The entire variable domain, with the rest obtained from reference TRBV7-9 and TRBJ2-3, is as follows: DTGVSQNPRHKITKRGQNVTFRCDPISEHNRLYWYRQTLGQGPEFLTYFQNEAQLEKSRLLSDRFSAERPKGSFSTLEIQRTEQGDSAMYLCASTQSTDTQYFGPGTRLTVL.

This clonotype came up many times. J is TRBJ1-5 and V is TRBV4-2; D gene ambiguous. V gave up 0 bases and J gave up 7 bases, with 7 bases separating them. The CDR3 runs 13 residues. Germline CDR1 and CDR2: LGHNA and YNFKEQ. This CDR3 is CASSQDRKQPQHF. In nucleotides, the CDR3 is TGTGCCAGCAGCCAAGATAGAAAGCAGCCCCAGCATTTT.

In its sample, this clonotype was seen once. The rearrangement joins TRBV20-1 to TRBJ2-7, with D perhaps matching TRBD1 (6 bases). This CDR3 contains 12 residues. Germline CDR1 is DFQATT and CDR2 is SNEGSKA (reference sequence). Trimming took off 3 bases at V and 5 bases at J, with 11 bases between the two ends. CDR3 residues: CSARGAGHEQYF. The CDR3 nucleotides are TGCAGTGCTAGGGGGGCAGGCCACGAGCAGTACTTC.

In its sample, this clonotype was seen once. CDR3 sequence reads: CATTTGNNSPLHF. Written as DNA, the CDR3 is TGTGCCACTACGACAGGGAATAATTCACCCCTCCACTTT. This chain connects TRBV10-3 to TRBJ1-6; 7 bases match TRBD1. V was clipped by 10 bases and J by 5 bases; unmatched bases: 5. Germline lookup yields CDR1 ENHRY and CDR2 SYGVKD. The CDR3 has 13 residues.

The V and J genes are TRBV10-3 and TRBJ2-1; D possibly uses TRBD1 or TRBD2 (5 bases each). The V end lost 6 bases, the J end lost 6 bases, and 12 bases lay between the germline ends. This CDR3 comprises 13 residues. The germline CDR1 and CDR2 sequences are ENHRY and SYGVKD. The CDR3 sequence: CAIRGTSVNEQFF. The CDR3 nucleotides are TGTGCCATCAGAGGGACGTCCGTCAATGAGCAGTTCTTC.

Remarks on this clonotype: This may arise from a read error, as a much more abundant clone is one base away. The rearrangement joins TRBV19 to TRBJ1-6; the D is unclear. Germline CDR1 is LNHDA and CDR2 is SQIVND (reference sequence). This CDR3 is 14 amino acids long. Trimming stripped 4 bases from V and 7 bases from J, with 11 bases between. The CDR3 DNA sequence: TGTGCCAGTAGTACCCTTTCGAGCAATTCACCCCTCCACTTT. As protein: CASSTLSSNSPLHF.

This clonotype was seen a handful of times. Sequence at one end of the junction differs from germline and may be a read error. The rearrangement joins TRBV19 to TRBJ2-1; TRBD2 matches 8 bases. This CDR3 spans 17 amino acids. Germline V lookup: CDR1 LNHDA, CDR2 SQIVND (reference sequence). CDR3 residues: CTSSSAGDPKLYNEQFF. CDR3 nucleotide sequence: TGTACCAGTAGTTCAGCGGGGGACCCCAAACTATACAATGAGCAGTTCTTC.